The rows below give T cell receptor beta chains drawn from one sample of a study of post-analysis software for immune sequencing data. One entry per CDR3 protein, called by TCRdb with MiXCR from the PCR reads. This table holds 250,000 to 300,000 distinct CDR3 sequences, 35% to 45% found once. Sequencing was performed on blood. The receptors shown here come from a girl under 18 with multiple sclerosis. Both conserved end residues are trimmed from each CDR3.

TRBV29-1	12	TRBJ2-1	SVERLAGYNEQF
TRBV30	11	TRBJ2-7	AWSVGGAGEQY
TRBV20-1	13	TRBJ2-2	SARGEQMNTGELF
TRBV12-3/TRBV12-4	9	TRBJ2-7	ASSFGIEQY
TRBV24-1	13	TRBJ2-3	ATSEASGRPDTQY
TRBV6-5	15	TRBJ2-5	ASSCQGGAGVGNEQY
TRBV20-1	16	TRBJ2-5	SARKTPGEGTRAGTQY
TRBV3-1	13	TRBJ2-5	ASSPENSDVRTQY
TRBV6-1	12	TRBJ1-5	ASGQGQGGQPQH
TRBV21-1	17	TRBJ2-1	ASSRRQGPILFSYNEQF
TRBV15	14	TRBJ1-4	ATSRTRLWWVEKLF
TRBV19	14	TRBJ1-2	ASSIGEGVVVSGYT
TRBV4-1	13	TRBJ2-3	ASSQVGGTPDTQY
TRBV4-1	13	TRBJ2-6	ASSHPGSGANVLT
TRBV4-2	15	TRBJ2-1	ACSPKAGGRSYNEQF
TRBV6-6	13	TRBJ2-1	ASSFFRGPGNEQF
TRBV6-6	12	TRBJ2-3	ASKATSGTDTQY
TRBV29-1	12	TRBJ2-6	SVETGAGANVLT
TRBV29-1	13	TRBJ1-1	SVRIPTVMNTEAF
TRBV11-2	11	TRBJ1-5	ASSPRGNQPQH